The 31 T cell receptor beta chains in this list originate from one sample, sequenced in a study of shared clonotypes between healthy human individuals. Profiled with immunoSEQ multiplex PCR; TCRdb holds only in-frame clones, not every one. The sample records 2 million to 3 million clones, 93% being singletons. Material for sequencing was naive CD4+ T cells from PBMCs. Subset reported: CD45RA+ positively selected. Receptors originate from a man aged 18 to 29 in good health. Some clones in this sample may be carry-over from other donors' samples.

V gene TRBV5-1 combines with J gene TRBJ1-4; no firm D call. The V end was cut by 0 bases, the J end by 8 bases, with 8 bases between. Germline V lookup: CDR1 SGHRS, CDR2 YFSETQ. The CDR3 length is 13 residues. As DNA, the CDR3 is TGCGCCAGCAGCTTGGGCTCGACGGAAAAACTGTTTTTT. Translation: CASSLGSTEKLFF.

This chain links TRBV2 with TRBJ1-2, with 8 bases lining up with TRBD1. The CDR3 totals 13 residues. Germline trimming cut 2 bases from V and 8 bases from J; bases unmatched to any gene: 4. From germline, CDR1 is SNHLY and CDR2 FYNNEI. As DNA, the CDR3 is TGTGCCAGCAGTGAACAGGGGGCTAGAGGCTACACCTTC. This gives the protein CASSEQGARGYTF.

The chain employs TRBV2 and TRBJ1-2, with a tentative D call TRBD1 (6 bases). The germline V gene encodes CDR1 SNHLY and CDR2 FYNNEI. The CDR3 sequence is 12 residues long. Between the trimmed V and J ends, which lost 6 bases and 6 bases, there was a span of 11 bases. The CDR3 coding sequence is TGTGCCAGCAGGACAGGAGTCGATGGCTACACCTTC. It yields the protein CASRTGVDGYTF.

The V gene is TRBV27, the J gene TRBJ2-2, with TRBD1 matching over 8 bases. This CDR3 has 17 residues. The germline CDR1 and CDR2 sequences are MNHEY and SMNVEV (reference sequence). V dropped 0 bases and J dropped 9; count of bases not matched to a gene: 12. Here the CDR3 DNA reads TGTGCCAGCAGTTTATCGGGGGCCACAGGGGGTGGAAGGGAGCTGTTTTTT. As protein: CASSLSGATGGGRELFF.

The V call is TRBV15, the J call TRBJ1-5; 7 bases agree with TRBD1. From germline, CDR1 is LNHNV and CDR2 YYDKDF (reference sequence). Trimming cost V 3 bases and J 0 bases; bases outside gene matches: 2. The CDR3 sequence is 15 residues long. In nucleotides, the CDR3 is TGTGCCACCAGCAGGACAGGGAATAGCAATCAGCCCCAGCATTTT. It yields the protein CATSRTGNSNQPQHF.

A few counts support this clone. In the same sample, other DNA sequences code for this CDR3. The V call is TRBV5-1, the J call TRBJ2-2; no clear D gene. V lost 0 bases and J lost 0, with 3 bases in between. The CDR3 consists of 14 residues. Germline V gives CDR1 SGHRS, CDR2 YFSETQ. CDR3 in DNA: TGCGCCAGCAGCTTGGGTCCGAACACCGGGGAGCTGTTTTTT. It is translated as CASSLGPNTGELFF.

The chain carries TRBV13 and TRBJ1-3; D is ambiguous. CDR3 length: 14 amino acids. Germline V lookup: CDR1 PRHDT, CDR2 FYEKMQ (reference sequence). Trimming stripped 1 base from V and 3 bases from J, with 7 bases between. CDR3 coding DNA: TGTGCCAGCAGCTTAGAGGACGATGGAAACACCATATATTTT. Translated, it gives CASSLEDDGNTIYF.

The J gene is TRBJ1-1, the V gene TRBV5-1; D is unresolved. The CDR3 is 14 residues long. Per the germline V gene, CDR1 is SGHRS and CDR2 is YFSETQ. V shed 4 bases and J shed 4 bases, with 14 bases lying between them. CDR3 sequence: CASSVTVQITEAFF. CDR3 coding DNA: TGCGCCAGCAGCGTGACGGTGCAGATCACTGAAGCTTTCTTT.

Note on this clone: Other nucleotide sequences from this sample produce the same CDR3. This sequence joins TRBV6-1 and TRBJ2-1; 11 nucleotides align to TRBD2. The germline V gene has CDR1 MNHNS and CDR2 SASEGT. Trimming removed 6 bases from V and 4 bases from J; junction bases left unmatched: 5. The CDR3 totals 15 residues. The CDR3 reads CASSRLAGLYNEQFF. For the CDR3, the DNA is TGTGCCAGCAGCCGACTAGCGGGACTATACAATGAGCAGTTCTTC.

The chain links TRBV27 to TRBJ2-7, with D tentatively TRBD2 (5 bases). Germline CDR1 and CDR2: MNHEY and SMNVEV (reference sequence). This CDR3 spans 15 amino acids. The germline V and J ends were trimmed by 1 base and 3 bases, with 13 bases remaining between them. CDR3 in amino acids: CASSLLRASRYEQYF. As DNA, the CDR3 is TGTGCCAGCAGTTTATTACGGGCTAGCCGCTACGAGCAGTACTTC.

The chain uses TRBV6-6 and TRBJ1-1, with TRBD1 matching over 8 bases. The CDR3 contains 13 residues. Germline V gives CDR1 MNHNY, CDR2 SVGAGI (reference sequence). Losses at the gene ends were 6 bases for V and 4 bases for J; bases not matched to a gene: 4. CDR3 nucleotide sequence: TGTGCCAGCAGCCCCACAGGGGGCACTGAAGCTTTCTTT. Amino acid sequence: CASSPTGGTEAFF.

The chain couples TRBV9 to TRBJ2-2; possibly TRBD1 for D (6 bases). Trimming took 0 bases from V and 6 from J, leaving 9 bases between them. This CDR3 has 14 amino acids. Looked up from germline, CDR1 is SGDLS and CDR2 is YYNGEE. The CDR3 region has the DNA TGTGCCAGCAGCGTAGTACAGGGTTCCGGGGAGCTGTTTTTT. This codes for CASSVVQGSGELFF.

V and J are TRBV28 and TRBJ2-3, with D tentatively TRBD2 (6 bases). The CDR3 loop spans 17 amino acids. Trimming pared 2 bases from V and 12 bases from J, leaving 27 bases between. Germline-derived CDR1 and CDR2 are MDHEN and SYDVKM. CDR3 protein: CASSLTGLGLIGLHQYF. The CDR3 DNA follows: TGTGCCAGCAGTTTAACGGGACTGGGGTTGATCGGTCTCCATCAGTATTTT.

The chain recombines TRBV7-3 with TRBJ2-5; a possible D gene is TRBD2 (5 bases). Germline V lookup: CDR1 SGHTA, CDR2 FQGTGA. The V gene lost 8 bases and the J gene lost 5 bases, with 15 bases spanning the gap. The CDR3 consists of 13 residues. CDR3 region: CASGRASTETQYF. DNA of the CDR3: TGTGCCAGCGGGCGGGCGTCGACGGAGACCCAGTACTTC.

The chain is built from TRBV29-1 and TRBJ2-1; a weak D match, TRBD2 (6 bases). Trimming cost V 5 bases and J 0 bases, with 11 bases left between them. The CDR3 is made up of 14 amino acids. Germline lookup yields CDR1 SQVTM and CDR2 ANQGSEA. CDR3 loop: CSVPRGGSYNEQFF. The CDR3 region has the DNA TGCAGCGTTCCTCGGGGAGGCTCCTACAATGAGCAGTTCTTC.

The chain employs TRBV25-1 and TRBJ2-7; D may correspond to TRBD1 or TRBD2 (6 bases each). This CDR3 spans 16 amino acids. Trimming stripped 2 bases from V and 0 bases from J, with 14 bases between. Per the germline V gene, CDR1 is MGHDK and CDR2 is SYGVNS. The CDR3 here is CASSEGGGTSSYEQYF. The DNA for the CDR3 is TGTGCCAGCAGTGAAGGAGGGGGAACCTCCTCCTACGAGCAGTACTTC.

The chain combines TRBV4-3 with TRBJ2-2; D uncertain. CDR1 and CDR2 from the germline V gene are LGHNA and YSLEER. V lost 4 bases and J lost 7, with 10 bases in between. This CDR3 spans 13 amino acids. The CDR3 spells CASSPASHGELFF. The CDR3 DNA sequence: TGCGCCAGCAGCCCCGCCAGCCACGGGGAGCTGTTTTTT.

The CDR3 sequence: CASSLSGQAEGAFF. DNA of the CDR3: TGTGCCAGCAGTTTATCTGGACAGGCGGAAGGAGCTTTCTTT. The chain links TRBV28 to TRBJ1-1; 7 bases match TRBD1. The germline V gene encodes CDR1 MDHEN and CDR2 SYDVKM. The CDR3 runs to 14 residues. V trimming: 1 base; J trimming: 10 bases; junction bases outside the gene matches: 9.

This chain joins TRBV5-1 and TRBJ2-7; weak D call: TRBD2 (5 bases). This CDR3 has 18 residues. Trimming left V 0 bases short and J 2 bases short, with 21 bases between. From germline, CDR1 is SGHRS and CDR2 YFSETQ. The CDR3 protein is CASSLVGGLASFAYEQYF. For the CDR3, the DNA is TGCGCCAGCAGCTTGGTTGGCGGACTTGCTTCTTTTGCCTACGAGCAGTACTTC.

The chain employs TRBV7-2 and TRBJ2-3; 7 bases match TRBD1. The CDR3 is made up of 14 amino acids. Trimming cost V 5 bases and J 2 bases; bases outside gene matches: 4. Germline CDR1 SGHTA, CDR2 FQGNSA. In DNA, the CDR3 is TGTGCCAGCAGCCCCGGACAGGCCACAGATACGCAGTATTTT. Translated: CASSPGQATDTQYF.

The V and J genes are TRBV18 and TRBJ2-1; D ambiguous. The CDR3 runs 14 residues. Germline CDR1 KGHSH, CDR2 LQKENI. The V and J ends lost 6 bases and 3 bases respectively, with 12 bases between them. In DNA form, the CDR3 reads TGTGCCAGCTCGCTCCGTGGGTACTACAATGAGCAGTTCTTC. It encodes CASSLRGYYNEQFF.

This clone was observed many times. The V and J genes are TRBV28 and TRBJ2-5; 8 nucleotides match TRBD1. The CDR3 sequence is 16 residues long. Germline assignment: CDR1 MDHEN and CDR2 SYDVKM. The V segment lost 7 bases and the J segment 7 bases; nucleotides outside the gene matches: 17. CDR3 nucleotides: TGTGCCAGCACCCATCGGACAGGGTACCCCCGGGGGACCCAGTACTTC. Its protein product is CASTHRTGYPRGTQYF.

The chain uses TRBV19 and TRBJ2-1, with TRBD1 as a possible D gene (6 bases). The ends were cut back, 3 bases at V and 6 bases at J, with 15 bases in the middle. This CDR3 is 15 amino acids long. CDR1 is LNHDA and CDR2 is SQIVND in the germline V gene (reference sequence). The CDR3 coding sequence is TGTGCCAGTAGTATTTTGGGGGCGCTTTCCAATGAGCAGTTCTTC. This sequence encodes CASSILGALSNEQFF.

This chain links TRBV5-1 with TRBJ1-2; weak D call: TRBD1 (6 bases). The CDR3 sequence is 15 residues long. Germline CDR1 and CDR2: SGHRS and YFSETQ. With 0 bases removed from V and 6 bases from J, the gap between germline ends came to 15 bases. DNA of the CDR3: TGCGCCAGCAGCTTGGGAGATGATAGGGGGAATGGCTACACCTTC. Translating gives CASSLGDDRGNGYTF.

This chain links TRBV30 with TRBJ2-3, with D perhaps matching TRBD1 or TRBD2 (5 bases each). The CDR3 is made up of 16 amino acids. V lost 2 bases, J lost 6 bases, and 21 bases lay in between. In germline, CDR1 is GTSNPN, CDR2 SVGIG (reference sequence). The CDR3 bases are TGTGCCTGGAGTACCCGGGACCCTCGATTCCTTGATACGCAGTATTTT. This encodes CAWSTRDPRFLDTQYF.

The genes are TRBV11-3 and TRBJ2-1; a possible D gene is TRBD2 (5 bases). The CDR3 totals 15 residues. From germline, CDR1 is SGHNT and CDR2 YENEEA. The germline V and J ends were trimmed by 7 bases and 3 bases, with 16 bases remaining between them. The CDR3: CASTPRSGNYNEQFF. The CDR3 DNA follows: TGTGCCAGCACCCCGAGGAGCGGAAACTACAATGAGCAGTTCTTC. The full variable domain, completed using reference TRBV11-3 and TRBJ2-1, is EAGVVQSPRYKIIEKKQPVAFWCNPISGHNTLYWYLQNLGQGPELLIRYENEEAVDDSQLPKDRFSAERLKGVDSTLKIQPAELGDSAVYLCASTPRSGNYNEQFFGPGTRLTVL.

The genes are TRBV7-8 and TRBJ1-1, with 7 bases fitting TRBD1. Germline V gene data show CDR1 as SGHVS and CDR2 as FQNEAQ. Trimming at V came to 1 base and at J to 5 bases, leaving 7 bases not matched to a gene. The CDR3 extends over 15 amino acids. As DNA, the CDR3 is TGTGCCAGCAGCTTAGAGAGGGGGCGAGGGACTGAAGCTTTCTTT. Translated, it gives CASSLERGRGTEAFF.

The rearrangement links TRBV10-3 to TRBJ2-5; 16 bases are shared with TRBD2. Germline values: CDR1 ENHRY, CDR2 SYGVKD. V was clipped by 6 bases and J by 3 bases; unmatched bases: 7. The CDR3 sequence is 17 residues long. The CDR3 region has the DNA TGTGCCATCAGCCCGGGACTAGCGGGAGGGATGAAAGAGACCCAGTACTTC. Amino acids: CAISPGLAGGMKETQYF.

The rearrangement uses TRBV7-9 and TRBJ2-2, with no clear D. V gave up 6 bases and J gave up 3 bases, with 14 bases separating them. Germline V gene data show CDR1 as SEHNR and CDR2 as FQNEAQ (reference sequence). The CDR3 is 15 amino acids. CDR3 sequence: CASSYPASYTGELFF. The CDR3 DNA sequence: TGTGCCAGCAGTTATCCGGCCTCCTACACCGGGGAGCTGTTTTTT. Full variable domain (missing parts from reference TRBV7-9 and TRBJ2-2): DTGVSQNPRHKITKRGQNVTFRCDPISEHNRLYWYRQTLGQGPEFLTYFQNEAQLEKSRLLSDRFSAERPKGSFSTLEIQRTEQGDSAMYLCASSYPASYTGELFFGEGSRLTVL.

This clone was seen only once. The chain recombines TRBV6-5 with TRBJ2-1; 15 bases map to TRBD2. V was pared by 2 bases and J by 9 bases, with 5 bases of the junction left unmatched. The germline V gene has CDR1 MNHEY and CDR2 SVGAGI. The CDR3 totals 16 residues. The CDR3 reads CASSYRTSGRAGEQFF. The CDR3 coding sequence is TGTGCCAGCAGTTACCGGACTAGCGGGAGGGCTGGTGAGCAGTTCTTC.

As to this clone: The same CDR3 is also encoded by other DNA sequences in this sample. V is TRBV28 and J is TRBJ2-3; TRBD2 matches at 7 bases. The CDR3 covers 14 residues. V dropped 2 bases and J dropped 3; count of bases not matched to a gene: 2. Germline assignment: CDR1 MDHEN and CDR2 SYDVKM. CDR3 sequence (DNA): TGTGCCAGCAGTTTAGCGGGAGCGACAGATACGCAGTATTTT. It specifies CASSLAGATDTQYF.